This TCR beta chain originates from a study of blood T cell repertoires in COVID-19. The repertoire was sequenced with immunoSEQ multiplex PCR; TCRdb's copy has only in-frame clones and lacks some. The sample lists about 180,000 clones; about 88% were seen once. Each participant's cohort was designated according to participant-reported clinical history. This CDR3 contains 14 residues. With 3 bases clipped from V and 3 bases from J, the junction kept 3 bases outside the gene matches. Germline V gene lookup returns CDR1 SEHNR and CDR2 FQNEAQ (reference sequence). The source material was PBMCs or T cells enriched from blood (not recorded which). This TCR was recovered from a woman aged 35 to 49 with acute COVID-19. The chain carries TRBV7-9 and TRBJ2-7, with TRBD1 matching 9 bases. CDR3 region: CASSLTGGRYEQYF. As DNA, the CDR3 is TGTGCCAGCAGCTTGACAGGGGGTCGCTACGAGCAGTACTTC.